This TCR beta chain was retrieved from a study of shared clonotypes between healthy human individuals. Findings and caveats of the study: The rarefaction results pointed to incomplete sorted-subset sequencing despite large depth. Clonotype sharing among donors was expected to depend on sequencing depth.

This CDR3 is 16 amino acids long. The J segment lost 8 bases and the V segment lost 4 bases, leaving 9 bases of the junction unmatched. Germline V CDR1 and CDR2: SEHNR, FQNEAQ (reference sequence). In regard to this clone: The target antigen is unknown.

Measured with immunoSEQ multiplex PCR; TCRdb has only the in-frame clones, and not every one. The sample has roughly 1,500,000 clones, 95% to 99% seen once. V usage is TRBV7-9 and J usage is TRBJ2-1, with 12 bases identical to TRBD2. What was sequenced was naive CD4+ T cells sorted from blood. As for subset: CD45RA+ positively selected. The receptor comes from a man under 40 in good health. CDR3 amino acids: CASSSTTSGSLDEQFF. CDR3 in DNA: TGTGCCAGCAGCTCCACGACTAGCGGGAGTCTGGATGAGCAGTTCTTC.